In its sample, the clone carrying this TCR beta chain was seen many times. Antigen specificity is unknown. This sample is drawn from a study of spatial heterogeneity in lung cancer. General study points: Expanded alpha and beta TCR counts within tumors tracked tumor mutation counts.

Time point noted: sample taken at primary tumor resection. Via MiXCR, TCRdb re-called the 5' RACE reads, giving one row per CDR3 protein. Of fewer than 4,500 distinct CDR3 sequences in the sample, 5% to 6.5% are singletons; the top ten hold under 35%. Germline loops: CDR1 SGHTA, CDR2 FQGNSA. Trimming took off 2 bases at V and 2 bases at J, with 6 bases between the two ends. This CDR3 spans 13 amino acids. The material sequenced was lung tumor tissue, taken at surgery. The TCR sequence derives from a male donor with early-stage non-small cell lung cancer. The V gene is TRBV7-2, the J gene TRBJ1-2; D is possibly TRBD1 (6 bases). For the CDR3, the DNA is TGTGCCAGCAGCTTACAGGGGAACTATGGCTACACCTTC. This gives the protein CASSLQGNYGYTF.